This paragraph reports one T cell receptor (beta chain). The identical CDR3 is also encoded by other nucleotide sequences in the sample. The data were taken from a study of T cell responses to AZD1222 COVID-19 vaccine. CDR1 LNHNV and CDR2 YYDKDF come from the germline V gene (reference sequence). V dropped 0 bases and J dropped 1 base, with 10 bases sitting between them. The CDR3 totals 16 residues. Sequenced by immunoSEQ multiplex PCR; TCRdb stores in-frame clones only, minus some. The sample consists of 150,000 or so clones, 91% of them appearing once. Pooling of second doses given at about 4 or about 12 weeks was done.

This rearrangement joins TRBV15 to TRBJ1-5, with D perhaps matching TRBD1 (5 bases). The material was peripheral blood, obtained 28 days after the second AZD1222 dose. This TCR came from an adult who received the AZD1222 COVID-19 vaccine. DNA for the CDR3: TGTGCCACCAGCAGAGATAGGGGAGGAAGCAATCAGCCCCAGCATTTT. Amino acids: CATSRDRGGSNQPQHF.